A single sample is the source of the 31 T cell receptor beta chains below, sequenced in a study of OX40 agonist ivuxolimab in advanced cancers. Clones were read by immunoSEQ multiplex PCR, and TCRdb kept only the in-frame ones, dropping some. The data show under 100,000 clones, roughly 89% seen once. The sequences come from CD4+ or CD8+ T cells sorted from blood, collected in a trial of the OX40 agonist ivuxolimab. The source of these receptors is an adult with an advanced solid tumor such as melanoma, head and neck, liver or kidney cancer.

V is TRBV5-4 and J is TRBJ2-3, with 7 bases matching TRBD2. Germline loops: CDR1 SGHNT, CDR2 YYREEE (reference sequence). V trimming: 1 base; J trimming: 4 bases; junction bases outside the gene matches: 3. The CDR3 has 14 residues. The CDR3 sequence: CASSLSGDADTQYF. The CDR3 coding sequence is TGTGCCAGCAGCTTGAGCGGGGATGCAGATACGCAGTATTTT. The full variable domain, rest sourced from reference TRBV5-4 and TRBJ2-3, is ETGVTQSPTHLIKTRGQQVTLRCSSQSGHNTVSWYQQALGQGPQFIFQYYREEENGRGNFPPRFSGLQFPNYSSELNVNALELDDSALYLCASSLSGDADTQYFGPGTRLTVL.

The chain employs TRBV9 and TRBJ1-2, with D hard to call. This CDR3 is built from 13 residues. Germline loops: CDR1 SGDLS, CDR2 YYNGEE. V shed 3 bases and J shed 13 bases, with 19 bases lying between them. In DNA form, the CDR3 reads TGTGCCAGCAGCGCCCCCCCACTACACTTAAGCACCTTC. Translating it yields CASSAPPLHLSTF.

The chain joins TRBV15 to TRBJ1-1; the D gene is possibly TRBD1 (6 bases). Germline CDR1 reads LNHNV; CDR2 reads YYDKDF (reference sequence). The CDR3 extends over 14 amino acids. The V and J ends lost 2 bases and 2 bases respectively, with 9 bases between them. The CDR3 region has the DNA TGTGCCACCAGCAGAAGGGGGTCCAACACTGAAGCTTTCTTT. This translates into CATSRRGSNTEAFF.

The chain employs TRBV5-1 and TRBJ2-7; D remains ambiguous. This CDR3 contains 14 residues. V was shortened by 0 bases and J by 3 bases, with 10 bases between the two germline ends. Germline V lookup: CDR1 SGHRS, CDR2 YFSETQ. The CDR3 bases are TGCGCCAGCAGCTTGGTTGCTCAGCTCTACGAGCAGTACTTC. This codes for CASSLVAQLYEQYF.

The CDR3 coding sequence is TGTGCCAGCAGTTTATTGAGGGGGGATCAGCCCCAGCATTTT. It encodes CASSLLRGDQPQHF. The V call is TRBV27, the J call TRBJ1-5; tentatively, D is TRBD1 (6 bases). V lost 1 base and J 5 bases, leaving 9 bases between the germline ends. Looked up from germline, CDR1 is MNHEY and CDR2 is SMNVEV (reference sequence). The CDR3 is 14 amino acids.

This clone occurred a few times. The rearrangement links TRBV30 to TRBJ1-2, with 8 bases lining up with TRBD1. Trimming removed 5 bases from V and 2 bases from J; junction bases left unmatched: 4. Germline V gene data show CDR1 as GTSNPN and CDR2 as SVGIG (reference sequence). This CDR3 is built from 13 residues. The CDR3 DNA is TGTGCCTGGCAACACAGGGGGAACTATGGCTACACCTTC. Protein product: CAWQHRGNYGYTF.

Of note for this clone: This same CDR3 is encoded by further DNA sequences in the sample. The CDR3 protein is CSAIAEEKLFF. The CDR3 DNA reads TGCAGTGCTATCGCCGAGGAAAAACTGTTTTTT. The chain recombines TRBV20-1 with TRBJ1-4; no clear D gene. There are 11 residues in the CDR3. The germline V gene has CDR1 DFQATT and CDR2 SNEGSKA (reference sequence). Trimming took 4 bases from V and 8 from J, leaving 8 bases between them.

The chain is built from TRBV11-1 and TRBJ2-2, with 10 positions matching TRBD1. Trimming removed 5 bases from V and 3 bases from J; junction bases left unmatched: 6. Germline V gives CDR1 SGHAT, CDR2 FQDESV (reference sequence). The CDR3 has 16 amino acids. The CDR3 reads CASSRQGASDTGELFF. CDR3 coding DNA: TGTGCCAGCAGCCGACAGGGGGCTTCGGACACCGGGGAGCTGTTTTTT.

This chain uses TRBV28 with TRBJ2-5; perhaps TRBD1 as D (9 bases). The germline V gene has CDR1 MDHEN and CDR2 SYDVKM. The CDR3 spans 15 residues. Between the trimmed V and J ends, which lost 6 bases and 4 bases, there was a span of 18 bases. The CDR3 DNA follows: TGTGCCAGCAGGCTACAGGGGGCGGGAGGAGAGACCCAGTACTTC. Its protein product is CASRLQGAGGETQYF.

This chain connects TRBV18 to TRBJ2-7; no clear D. V was trimmed by 1 base and J by 2 bases, leaving 9 bases between them. The CDR3 is 14 amino acids. Germline lookup yields CDR1 KGHSH and CDR2 LQKENI. The CDR3 loop is CASSPLRSTYEQYF. The CDR3 coding sequence is TGTGCCAGCTCACCACTACGGAGTACCTACGAGCAGTACTTC. The variable domain in full, completed from reference TRBV18 and TRBJ2-7, reads NAGVMQNPRHLVRRRGQEARLRCSPMKGHSHVYWYRQLPEEGLKFMVYLQKENIIDESGMPKERFSAEFPKEGPSILRIQQVVRGDSAAYFCASSPLRSTYEQYFGPGTRLTVT.

This clone was counted a few times. The chain joins TRBV19 to TRBJ1-2, with a weak D call TRBD1 (5 bases). This CDR3 region has 15 residues. The germline CDR1 and CDR2 sequences are LNHDA and SQIVND (reference sequence). The V end lost 7 bases, the J end lost 3 bases, and 18 bases lay between the germline ends. The CDR3, as DNA: TGTGCCAGTATCGAGGACGGGACTATGGACTATGGCTACACCTTC. Protein product: CASIEDGTMDYGYTF.

The count of this clone is one. The rearrangement joins TRBV14 to TRBJ2-3, with 10 positions matching TRBD2. Germline CDR1 and CDR2: SGHDN and FVKESK. The CDR3 length is 15 residues. The V gene end was trimmed by 1 base and the J gene end by 4 bases; junction bases not matched to a gene: 2. The CDR3 coding sequence is TGTGCCAGCAGCCAAGTACTAGCGGGGTCAGATACGCAGTATTTT. Its protein is CASSQVLAGSDTQYF.

The chain joins TRBV6-1 to TRBJ2-7, with D perhaps matching TRBD2 (6 bases). Germline V CDR1 and CDR2: MNHNS, SASEGT. The CDR3 loop spans 13 amino acids. V was shortened by 3 bases and J by 2 bases, with 8 bases between the two germline ends. The CDR3 is CASSEGTAYEQYF. In nucleotides, the CDR3 is TGTGCCAGCAGTGAGGGGACTGCCTACGAGCAGTACTTC.

The chain is built from TRBV4-2 and TRBJ1-1; maybe TRBD1 (5 bases). The CDR3 is made up of 16 amino acids. V was cut by 8 bases and J by 6 bases, with 25 bases left in between. Per germline, CDR1 LGHNA and CDR2 YNFKEQ. The CDR3 sequence is CASARGDANMGPEAFF. CDR3 bases: TGTGCCAGCGCTCGGGGGGACGCGAACATGGGGCCTGAAGCTTTCTTT.

The count of this clone is one. The chain employs TRBV5-5 and TRBJ1-2; D gene uncertain. Germline V gene lookup returns CDR1 SGHKS and CDR2 YYEKEE (reference sequence). This CDR3 is 13 amino acids long. V was cut by 2 bases and J by 0 bases, with 5 bases left in between. CDR3 loop: CASSFGANYGYTF. CDR3 in DNA: TGTGCCAGCAGCTTTGGGGCTAACTATGGCTACACCTTC.

This chain joins TRBV10-3 and TRBJ1-4; D may be TRBD1 (6 bases). The V gene lost 2 bases and the J gene lost 7 bases, with 11 bases spanning the gap. The germline CDR1 and CDR2 sequences are ENHRY and SYGVKD. The CDR3 extends over 14 amino acids. CDR3 region: CAISEAGEGEKLFF. CDR3 nucleotide sequence: TGTGCCATCAGTGAGGCAGGGGAGGGTGAAAAACTGTTTTTT.

This chain links TRBV7-9 with TRBJ2-1, with 9 positions matching TRBD2. The CDR3 consists of 19 residues. Losses at the gene ends were 4 bases for V and 6 bases for J; bases not matched to a gene: 19. Germline V gene sequence: CDR1 SEHNR, CDR2 FQNEAQ (reference sequence). The CDR3 bases are TGTGCCAGCAGCTCTGACGGGGGACTTCTAGCGGGACAACTCAATGAGCAGTTCTTC. Encoded protein: CASSSDGGLLAGQLNEQFF.

The chain joins TRBV30 to TRBJ1-3; D may be TRBD1 (6 bases). From germline, CDR1 is GTSNPN and CDR2 SVGIG (reference sequence). The CDR3 contains 14 residues. V was pared by 3 bases and J by 0 bases, with 9 bases between. Here the CDR3 DNA reads TGTGCCTGGAGACAGGGCCGCTCTGGAAACACCATATATTTT. As protein: CAWRQGRSGNTIYF. Variable domain in full (rest from reference TRBV30 and TRBJ1-3): SQTIHQWPATLVQPVGSPLSLECTVEGTSNPNLYWYRQAAGRGLQLLFYSVGIGQISSEVPQNLSASRPQDRQFILSSKKLLLSDSGFYLCAWRQGRSGNTIYFGEGSWLTVV.

The rearrangement uses TRBV7-8 and TRBJ2-2, with 10 positions matching TRBD2. After removal of 5 bases from V and 1 base from J, the junction contained 4 bases not matched to a gene. The V gene's germline CDR1 is SGHVS and CDR2 FQNEAQ. The CDR3 is 16 amino acids. CDR3 loop: CASSLRTSGNTGELFF. Here the CDR3 DNA reads TGTGCCAGCAGCCTCAGGACTAGCGGGAACACCGGGGAGCTGTTTTTT.

This clone was counted a single time. V is TRBV6-4 and J is TRBJ2-7; the match to TRBD1 covers 12 bases. This CDR3 spans 13 amino acids. Germline-derived CDR1 and CDR2 are MRHNA and SNTAGT. The V segment lost 10 bases and the J segment 6 bases; nucleotides outside the gene matches: 7. CDR3 sequence: CANTGTGGGEQYF. The CDR3 bases are TGTGCCAACACCGGGACAGGGGGCGGCGAGCAGTACTTC.

The chain uses TRBV19 and TRBJ1-6, with 9 bases lining up with TRBD1. The CDR3 loop spans 19 amino acids. Germline V CDR1 and CDR2: LNHDA, SQIVND (reference sequence). Losses at the gene ends were 5 bases for V and 5 bases for J; bases not matched to a gene: 16. CDR3 bases: TGTGCCAGTAGTTTGGGGACAGGGCCTATCGGCCTAGATAATTCACCCCTCCACTTT. It translates to CASSLGTGPIGLDNSPLHF.

The chain uses TRBV2 and TRBJ2-5, with 10 positions matching TRBD2. Germline V gives CDR1 SNHLY, CDR2 FYNNEI. Trimming removed 4 bases from V and 3 bases from J; junction bases left unmatched: 5. The CDR3 spans 15 residues. CDR3 amino acids: CASSAGLATKETQYF. In nucleotides, the CDR3 is TGTGCCAGCAGTGCGGGACTAGCGACTAAAGAGACCCAGTACTTC.

The chain is built from TRBV6-4 and TRBJ2-7; TRBD2 matches 11 bases. Germline lookup yields CDR1 MRHNA and CDR2 SNTAGT. V shed 2 bases, J shed 0 bases, and the junction held 6 bases outside the gene matches. The CDR3 is made up of 17 amino acids. The DNA of the CDR3 is TGTGCCAGCAGTGACCCGGGACTAGCGGAGCCCTCCTACGAGCAGTACTTC. This sequence encodes CASSDPGLAEPSYEQYF.

Here the CDR3 DNA reads TGTGCCAGCAGCTCGGCGCAGGGGATAGGTAGTGAGCAGTTCTTC. Residues: CASSSAQGIGSEQFF. The chain uses TRBV7-2 and TRBJ2-1; a possible D gene is TRBD1 (6 bases). The CDR3 is 15 amino acids. V dropped 4 bases and J dropped 9 bases, with 19 bases sitting between them. Germline CDR1 is SGHTA and CDR2 is FQGNSA.

The V and J genes are TRBV6-5 and TRBJ2-3; the D gene is possibly TRBD2 (5 bases). The length of the CDR3 is 15 residues. Germline-derived CDR1 and CDR2 are MNHEY and SVGAGI. Deletions cut 5 bases from V and 0 bases from J, with 12 bases between. For the CDR3, the DNA is TGTGCCAGCAGTACTGCCAGGACTAGCACAGATACGCAGTATTTT. Translating it yields CASSTARTSTDTQYF.

The V gene is TRBV28, the J gene TRBJ1-3; TRBD1 might be the D (5 bases). V dropped 7 bases and J dropped 0 bases, with 16 bases sitting between them. Per germline, CDR1 MDHEN and CDR2 SYDVKM. The CDR3 totals 16 residues. The CDR3 nucleotides read TGTGCCAGCAACAACGCTGGGGCCATCTCTGGAAACACCATATATTTT. Translating it yields CASNNAGAISGNTIYF.

This chain links TRBV12-5 with TRBJ1-5; D unclear. Germline V gene data show CDR1 as LGHNT and CDR2 as FRNRAP. Deletions cut 1 base from V and 7 bases from J, with 11 bases between. CDR3 size: 14 residues. Here the CDR3 reads CASGLGEKGQPQHF. CDR3 in DNA: TGTGCTAGTGGTTTGGGGGAGAAAGGCCAGCCCCAGCATTTT.

A single count supports this clone. This chain joins TRBV10-3 and TRBJ1-1; maybe TRBD1 (5 bases). V was pared by 8 bases and J by 6 bases, with 22 bases between. Germline V gene data show CDR1 as ENHRY and CDR2 as SYGVKD. CDR3 length: 15 residues. CDR3: CAIGTPTIGRAEAFF. The DNA for the CDR3 is TGTGCCATCGGGACCCCCACGATAGGAAGGGCTGAAGCTTTCTTT.

This clone was picked up a small number of times. This rearrangement joins TRBV11-1 to TRBJ1-1; possible D gene TRBD1, 5 bases. The CDR3 contains 13 residues. The germline V and J ends were trimmed by 3 bases and 3 bases, with 8 bases remaining between them. Germline V gene data show CDR1 as SGHAT and CDR2 as FQDESV (reference sequence). CDR3 sequence: CASSLGGHTEAFF. CDR3 DNA: TGTGCCAGCAGCTTGGGGGGTCACACTGAAGCTTTCTTT.

The chain joins TRBV5-1 to TRBJ2-6; D unclear. With 7 bases removed from V and 3 bases from J, the gap between germline ends came to 8 bases. The germline V gene has CDR1 SGHRS and CDR2 YFSETQ. The CDR3 is made up of 13 amino acids. The CDR3, as DNA: TGCGCCAGCCGACCGGGTGGGGCCAACGTCCTGACTTTC. This sequence encodes CASRPGGANVLTF.

This rearrangement joins TRBV2 to TRBJ2-3; D remains ambiguous. Trimming pared 3 bases from V and 6 bases from J, leaving 7 bases between. Germline values: CDR1 SNHLY, CDR2 FYNNEI. The CDR3 spans 12 residues. The CDR3 region is CASSDVPDTQYF. DNA of the CDR3: TGTGCCAGCAGTGATGTCCCGGATACGCAGTATTTT.